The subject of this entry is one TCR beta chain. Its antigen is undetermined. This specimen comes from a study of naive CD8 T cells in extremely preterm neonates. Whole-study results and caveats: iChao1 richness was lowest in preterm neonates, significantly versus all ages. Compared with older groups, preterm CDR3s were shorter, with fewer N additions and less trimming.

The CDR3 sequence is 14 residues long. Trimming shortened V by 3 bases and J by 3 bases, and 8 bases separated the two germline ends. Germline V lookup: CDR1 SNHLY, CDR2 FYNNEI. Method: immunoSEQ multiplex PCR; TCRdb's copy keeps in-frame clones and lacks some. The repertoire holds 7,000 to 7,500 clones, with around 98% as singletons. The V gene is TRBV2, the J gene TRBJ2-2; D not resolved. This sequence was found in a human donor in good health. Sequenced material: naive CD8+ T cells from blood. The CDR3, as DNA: TGTGCCAGCAGTGAGGGCTCTCACACCGGGGAGCTGTTTTTT. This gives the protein CASSEGSHTGELFF. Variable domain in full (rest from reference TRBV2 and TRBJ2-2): EPEVTQTPSHQVTQMGQEVILRCVPISNHLYFYWYRQILGQKVEFLVSFYNNEISEKSEIFDDQFSVERPDGSNFTLKIRSTKLEDSAMYFCASSEGSHTGELFFGEGSRLTVL.